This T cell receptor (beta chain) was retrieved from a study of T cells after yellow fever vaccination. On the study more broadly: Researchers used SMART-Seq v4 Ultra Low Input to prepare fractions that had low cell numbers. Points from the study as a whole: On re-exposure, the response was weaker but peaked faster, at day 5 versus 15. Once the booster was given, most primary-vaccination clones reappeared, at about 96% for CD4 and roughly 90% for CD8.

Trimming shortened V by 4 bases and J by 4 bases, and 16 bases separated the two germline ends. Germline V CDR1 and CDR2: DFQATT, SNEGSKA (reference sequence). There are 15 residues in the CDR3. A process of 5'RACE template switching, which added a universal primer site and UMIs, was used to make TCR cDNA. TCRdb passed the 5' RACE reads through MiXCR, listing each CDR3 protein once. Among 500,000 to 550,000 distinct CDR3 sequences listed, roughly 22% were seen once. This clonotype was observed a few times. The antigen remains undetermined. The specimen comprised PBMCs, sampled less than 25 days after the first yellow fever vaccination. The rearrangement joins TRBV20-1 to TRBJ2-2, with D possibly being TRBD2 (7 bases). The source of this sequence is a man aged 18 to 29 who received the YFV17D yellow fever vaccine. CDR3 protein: CSANLGGLGTGELFF. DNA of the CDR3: TGCAGTGCTAATTTGGGGGGGCTGGGCACCGGGGAGCTGTTTTTT.